Listed here is a single T cell receptor (beta chain). Its target antigen remains unknown. Base qualities are not provided; no much larger clone lies one nucleotide away. TCRbeta CDR3 regions were amplified from genomic DNA by means of the immunoSEQ Assay, a bias-controlled multiplex PCR. The paper's processing steps were these. The number of nucleated cells in each sample was estimated from the amplification of reference gene primers within the assay. To quantify the absolute abundance of each unique TCRbeta CDR3 rearrangement, sequence reads were collapsed and filtered. Productive Simpson clonality was computed per sample as the square root of Simpson's diversity index over productive rearrangements. This is the immuneACCESS table as TCRdb keeps it, with only in-frame sequences that have V and J called. A part of the clones is gone; compared with another copy, unresolved V genes explain less than half, and the rest is unexplained. V, J and clone size derive from that table, while D and trimming were established from the DNA sequence. This sample is represented by roughly 270,000 clones; approximately 85% of them were singletons. The ten biggest clones cover less than 6.5% of the sample.

The collaborating institutions used their own protocols to collect whole blood in K2EDTA tubes. For TCRbeta analysis, collaborators shipped samples in one of three forms: frozen whole blood, isolated PBMCs, or DNA extracted from either of those sample types. The source of the sample is a study of blood T cell repertoires in COVID-19 (dated by TCRdb to 2020 to 2021). Broadly, across the study: Samples from collaborators originated in the United States, Italy and Spain and spanned both the acute and convalescent phases of COVID-19. Samples came from the ongoing ImmuneRACE study (first 160 participants) plus 1,254 subjects from 6 global collaborators. Where available, HLA class I and class II types were taken from metadata supplied by the sample provider and were not determined by assay-based typing. A de-identified subject ID, COVID-19 status, age in years and sex were almost always included in the sample metadata. The material from the prospective study consisted of cDNA or gDNA derived from T cells, B-cell-depleted T cells, or PBMCs. A freely available public database, intended as a resource for researchers studying the immune response to SARS-CoV-2, is where the repertoires were released. Subjects who had been exposed to COVID-19, were actively infected with it, or had recovered from it provided the deeply sampled blood TCRbeta repertoires that made up the dataset. The full study reports these points: How much clinical and demographic metadata was included differed by source and by participant, and the metadata was provided uncurated.

The germline ends are 9 bases apart after V is trimmed by 3 bases and J by 4 bases. From cysteine to phenylalanine, the CDR3 is 13 amino acids long. Only the CDR3 region is kept as DNA, spanning 39 bases read in frame from base 1. CDR1 and CDR2, per the germline V gene, are KGHSH and LQKENI. The sample comprised peripheral blood. This receptor was taken from a man aged 45-65 years with active or convalescent COVID-19. The V and J genes are TRBV18 and TRBJ2-5; TRBD2 is a weak D gene call, 5 bases matching. The CDR3 protein is CASSPGAGETQYF. The DNA reads TGTGCCAGCTCACCGGGAGCAGGAGAGACCCAGTACTTC.